Listed below are T cell receptor beta chains from one sample, sequenced in a study of regulatory T cells in long-lasting Graves disease. TCRdb used MiXCR to reprocess the multiplex PCR reads, holding one entry per CDR3 protein. The table shows around 400,000 distinct CDR3 sequences, with roughly 10% occurring only once. These sequences were also reported in another study, on T cells in Graves' hyperthyroidism and ophthalmopathy.

The starting material was peripheral blood mononuclear cells (PBMCs), obtained at new diagnosis, from a patient treated with antithyroid drugs. These receptors were collected from a woman between 18 and 29 years old with Graves disease. Both conserved end residues are part of each CDR3. The order of the fields is J gene, V gene, clone size, CDR3 length, D gene, CDR3 protein, CDR3 DNA. The D gene is left open where the match is weak. Rows give clone size only sometimes, using once, few, many, or a class for an expanded clone.

TRBJ2-3	TRBV7-2	many	14	NA	CASSHPTPRDTQYF	TGTGCCAGCAGCCACCCCACACCGCGCGATACGCAGTATTTT
TRBJ1-6	TRBV2	many	15	NA	CASSGKTGNNSPLHF	TGTGCCAGCAGTGGAAAGACGGGCAATAATTCACCCCTCCACTTT
TRBJ2-3	TRBV12-3/TRBV12-4	NA	16	TRBD1	CASSLETGGSTDTQYF	TGTGCCAGCAGTTTAGAAACAGGGGGCTCGACAGATACGCAGTATTTT
TRBJ2-3	TRBV7-9	NA	14	NA	CASSPGLDTDTQYF	TGTGCCAGCAGCCCGGGACTTGACACAGATACGCAGTATTTT
TRBJ2-6	TRBV5-1	few	15	NA	CASRGGASGANVLTF	TGCGCCAGCAGAGGTGGGGCTTCTGGGGCCAACGTCCTGACTTTC
TRBJ2-7	TRBV6-9	few	17	TRBD2	CASSLLAGGPDDYEQYF	TGTGCCAGCAGTTTGCTAGCGGGAGGGCCAGATGATTACGAGCAGTACTTC
TRBJ2-3	TRBV28	many	16	TRBD2	CASSFWGLAGGDTQYF	TGTGCCAGCAGTTTTTGGGGTCTAGCGGGAGGAGATACGCAGTATTTT
TRBJ1-1	TRBV5-1	many	14	NA	CASSFRQLNTEAFF	TGCGCCAGCAGCTTTCGACAGTTGAACACTGAAGCTTTCTTT
TRBJ1-3	TRBV28	many	14	NA	CASRAGHPGNTIYF	TGTGCCAGCAGAGCAGGCCACCCGGGAAACACCATATATTTT
TRBJ1-4	TRBV19	few	13	NA	CASSISWDEKLFF	TGTGCCAGTAGTATTTCCTGGGATGAAAAACTGTTTTTT
TRBJ2-7	TRBV20-1	NA	15	TRBD2	CSAKGSRAGDNEQYF	TGCAGTGCTAAAGGCTCAAGAGCGGGGGACAACGAGCAGTACTTC
TRBJ2-2	TRBV19	many	18	TRBD2	CASSTIGGGRMNTGELFF	TGTGCCAGTAGTACCATCGGGGGGGGGAGGATGAACACCGGGGAGCTGTTTTTT
TRBJ1-2	TRBV5-1	many	13	NA	CASSLGGGAGYTF	TGCGCCAGCAGCTTGGGTGGGGGCGCTGGCTACACCTTC
TRBJ2-7	TRBV6-5	NA	15	NA	CVSSYGASLSYEQYF	TGTGTCAGCAGTTACGGCGCTAGCCTCTCCTACGAGCAGTACTTC
TRBJ2-3	TRBV25-1	NA	13	NA	CASSGVPTDTQYF	TGTGCCAGCTCAGGGGTGCCAACAGATACGCAGTATTTT
TRBJ1-1	TRBV6-1	many	14	NA	CATFQGTENTEAFF	TGTGCCACCTTTCAGGGTACCGAGAACACTGAAGCTTTCTTT
TRBJ2-1	TRBV7-2	many	15	TRBD2	CASSFAGGPYNEQFF	TGTGCCAGCAGTTTCGCGGGGGGGCCCTACAATGAGCAGTTCTTC
TRBJ2-5	TRBV7-3	few	14	NA	CASRGDGYGETQYF	TGTGCCAGCAGAGGTGATGGGTACGGAGAGACCCAGTACTTC
TRBJ1-5	TRBV6-2/TRBV6-3	many	15	TRBD1	CASSYPDRGNQPQHF	TGTGCCAGCAGTTACCCGGACAGGGGAAATCAGCCCCAGCATTTT
TRBJ2-2	TRBV6-5	many	14	NA	CASSYGQFTGELFF	TGTGCCAGCAGTTACGGGCAGTTCACCGGGGAGCTGTTTTTT
TRBJ2-1	TRBV4-2	many	16	NA	CASSQEASSGYNEQFF	TGTGCCAGCAGCCAAGAGGCGTCTAGTGGTTACAATGAGCAGTTCTTC
TRBJ2-1	TRBV28	many	17	TRBD2	CASSLWGLAGVYNEQFF	TGTGCCAGCAGTTTATGGGGACTAGCGGGAGTCTACAATGAGCAGTTCTTC
TRBJ2-5	TRBV12-3/TRBV12-4	many	17	TRBD1	CASSSTVGTAHQETQYF	TGTGCCAGCAGCAGCACCGTCGGGACAGCCCACCAAGAGACCCAGTACTTC
TRBJ1-6	TRBV25-1	NA	11	NA	CASSALSFLHF	TGTGCCAGCAGTGCACTGTCGTTCCTCCACTTT
TRBJ1-5	TRBV19	many	13	NA	CASSIAPRQPQHF	TGTGCCAGTAGTATAGCACCCCGCCAGCCCCAGCATTTT
TRBJ2-3	TRBV28	NA	16	TRBD1	CASSFWDRGRTDTQYF	TGTGCCAGCAGTTTTTGGGACAGGGGCCGCACAGATACGCAGTATTTT
TRBJ1-2	TRBV28	many	15	NA	CASSSGQGGRSGYTF	TGTGCCAGCAGTTCAGGCCAAGGGGGGCGGAGTGGCTACACCTTC
TRBJ2-7	TRBV27	many	13	NA	CASSVTVSYEQYF	TGTGCCAGCAGTGTCACTGTCTCCTACGAGCAGTACTTC
TRBJ2-3	TRBV29-1	many	13	NA	CSVHGAFTDTQYF	TGCAGCGTACATGGGGCCTTCACAGATACGCAGTATTTT
TRBJ2-1	TRBV20-1	many	15	NA	CSARLFTSNYNEQFF	TGCAGTGCTAGACTCTTTACTAGCAACTACAATGAGCAGTTCTTC
TRBJ2-1	TRBV7-2	many	14	TRBD1	CASTKDRDSNEQFF	TGTGCCAGCACCAAAGACAGGGACAGTAATGAGCAGTTCTTC
TRBJ2-4	TRBV11-2	many	14	NA	CASSLGVAKNIQYF	TGTGCCAGCAGCTTAGGGGTAGCCAAAAACATTCAGTACTTC
TRBJ2-1	TRBV13	many	22	NA	CASSANGQGWVFSGSTYNEQFF	TGTGCCAGCAGCGCTAACGGACAGGGGTGGGTATTTAGCGGGAGTACCTACAATGAGCAGTTCTTC
TRBJ1-1	TRBV5-5	few	14	NA	CASSPLKANTEAFF	TGTGCCAGCAGCCCCTTGAAAGCGAACACTGAAGCTTTCTTT
TRBJ1-2	TRBV29-1	many	13	TRBD1	CSVQGASGYGYTF	TGCAGCGTTCAGGGGGCGTCGGGCTATGGCTACACCTTC
TRBJ2-1	TRBV6-2/TRBV6-3	many	18	TRBD2	CASSYLWTSGTSYNEQFF	TGTGCCAGCAGTTACCTCTGGACTAGCGGGACGTCCTACAATGAGCAGTTCTTC
TRBJ2-2	TRBV27	many	14	NA	CASSLVKPGGELFF	TGTGCCAGCAGTTTAGTGAAGCCGGGCGGGGAGCTGTTTTTT
TRBJ1-1	TRBV28	many	16	TRBD1	CASKMTGVDMNTEAFF	TGTGCCAGCAAAATGACAGGGGTAGACATGAACACTGAAGCTTTCTTT
TRBJ1-3	TRBV2	many	15	NA	CASSVSFTEGNTIYF	TGTGCCAGCAGTGTGAGCTTTACGGAAGGAAACACCATATATTTT
TRBJ2-1	TRBV6-1	NA	16	NA	CASTPMGASSYNEQFF	TGTGCCAGCACCCCCATGGGCGCTAGCTCCTACAATGAGCAGTTCTTC
TRBJ2-3	TRBV28	many	15	TRBD1	CASLPGTVSTDTQYF	TGTGCCAGCCTACCCGGGACAGTTAGCACAGATACGCAGTATTTT
TRBJ1-2	TRBV12-3/TRBV12-4	NA	13	TRBD1	CASSTGQVGGYTF	TGTGCCAGCAGTACAGGACAGGTCGGTGGCTACACCTTC
TRBJ2-3	TRBV11-2	many	15	NA	CASTFPLASEYTQYF	TGTGCCAGCACCTTTCCCCTTGCTAGCGAGTATACGCAGTATTTT
TRBJ2-3	TRBV7-9	few	16	TRBD1	CASSFGDRGYTDTQYF	TGTGCCAGCAGCTTTGGTGACAGGGGGTACACAGATACGCAGTATTTT
TRBJ2-1	TRBV7-3	few	16	TRBD1	CASSLTRDRANNEQFF	TGTGCCAGCAGCTTAACCCGGGACAGGGCGAACAATGAGCAGTTCTTC
TRBJ1-5	TRBV12-5	many	18	TRBD1	CASGLVDTGTGTNQPQHF	TGTGCTAGTGGTTTGGTCGACACCGGGACAGGGACGAATCAGCCCCAGCATTTT
TRBJ1-2	TRBV27	many	14	NA	CASSLSPVIYGYTF	TGTGCCAGCAGTTTATCTCCTGTGATCTATGGCTACACCTTC
TRBJ1-5	TRBV28	many	15	NA	CASSIAGTPSQPQHF	TGTGCCAGCAGTATAGCCGGGACCCCATCACAGCCCCAGCATTTT
TRBJ1-1	TRBV5-1	many	17	NA	CASSLGRNRGRNTEAFF	TGCGCCAGCAGCTTGGGAAGGAACCGAGGGCGAAATACTGAAGCTTTCTTT
TRBJ1-6	TRBV2	many	13	NA	CASSTGTPSLLHF	TGTGCCAGCAGTACAGGAACCCCGTCGCTCCTCCACTTT
TRBJ1-2	TRBV28	few	11	NA	CASQMNYGYTF	TGTGCTTCCCAAATGAACTATGGCTACACCTTC
TRBJ2-1	TRBV27	NA	16	TRBD2	CASTPLGAGGTGEQFF	TGTGCCAGCACCCCCCTGGGAGCGGGGGGTACTGGTGAGCAGTTCTTC
TRBJ1-5	TRBV20-1	few	16	TRBD1	CSAPHSTGGGGQPQHF	TGCAGTGCACCACACTCGACAGGGGGCGGCGGTCAGCCCCAGCATTTT